The 17 T cell receptor beta chains reported below all come from one sample, sequenced in a study of tumor-infiltrating lymphocytes in glioblastoma multiforme. Multiple V-beta primers and a C-beta primer amplified TCRB from RNA. TCRdb redid the calling of the multiplex PCR reads with MiXCR, one entry per CDR3 protein. The table has about 18,000 distinct CDR3 sequences, about two thirds seen once. Sequencing was carried out using peripheral blood. All receptors derive from a male donor with glioblastoma.

To note about this clonotype: The CDR3 does not end in the conserved phenylalanine or tryptophan, so this is likely a read error. This chain uses TRBV28 with TRBJ2-7; D may be TRBD2 (5 bases). Per the germline V gene, CDR1 is MDHEN and CDR2 is SYDVKM. This CDR3 is 16 amino acids long. V was pared by 4 bases and J by 3 bases, with 19 bases between. The DNA of the CDR3 is TGTGCCAGCAGTTCGGTGGGGAGTCGGTCGTTCTACGAGCAGTACCTC. Protein: CASSSVGSRSFYEQYL.

Remarks on this clonotype: A junction end diverges from the germline sequence, so it may reflect a read error. The rearrangement links TRBV11-2 to TRBJ2-2; the match to TRBD1 covers 9 bases. Germline V gene data show CDR1 as SGHAT and CDR2 as FQNNGV. The CDR3 contains 16 residues. CDR3 nucleotides: TGTGCCGGCAGCCCAGCTCGGGACAGGGTAAAAGGGGAGCTGTTTTTT. This sequence encodes CAGSPARDRVKGELFF.

The V call is TRBV29-1, the J call TRBJ1-2; D perhaps matches TRBD1 (6 bases). The germline V and J ends were trimmed by 4 bases and 5 bases, with 14 bases remaining between them. Germline CDR1 and CDR2: SQVTM and ANQGSEA. CDR3 length: 13 amino acids. Here the CDR3 reads CSVVTGTQYGYTF. CDR3 sequence (DNA): TGCAGCGTTGTCACCGGGACACAATATGGCTACACCTTC.

This clonotype is a singleton in its sample. A junction boundary mismatches the germline segment, possibly from a read error. This chain joins TRBV11-2 and TRBJ2-3; 10 bases fit TRBD2. This CDR3 region has 19 residues. Germline CDR1 is SGHAT and CDR2 is FQNNGV. CDR3: CASSSDTLAGDHSIDTQYF. Here the CDR3 DNA reads TGTGCCAGCAGCTCAGATACGCTAGCGGGGGACCATAGCATAGATACGCAGTATTTT.

The V and J genes are TRBV6-5 and TRBJ2-3; D is possibly TRBD1 (5 bases). This CDR3 contains 15 residues. Germline lookup yields CDR1 MNHEY and CDR2 SVGAGI. V was cut by 2 bases and J by 1 base, with 10 bases left in between. The CDR3 loop reads CASSYRGTGTDTQYF. CDR3 sequence (DNA): TGTGCCAGCAGTTACAGGGGTACAGGCACAGATACGCAGTATTTT.

As for this clonotype: A much larger clone differs by one base, so this may be a read error. This chain joins TRBV11-1 and TRBJ2-1; 7 positions agree with TRBD1. The CDR3 runs to 15 residues. Germline values: CDR1 SGHAT, CDR2 FQDESV (reference sequence). The CDR3 here is CASNLGGRGLDEQFF. CDR3 nucleotide sequence: TGTGCCAGCAACTTAGGGGGCAGGGGTTTGGATGAGCAGTTCTTC.

This clonotype was recorded at least ten times. This chain connects TRBV20-1 to TRBJ2-7; the match to TRBD1 covers 9 bases. V shed 4 bases, J shed 1 base, and the junction held 5 bases outside the gene matches. Per the germline V gene, CDR1 is DFQATT and CDR2 is SNEGSKA (reference sequence). The CDR3 covers 14 residues. Here the CDR3 DNA reads TGCAGTGCTACTGGGACAGGGATATCCTACGAGCAGTACTTC. Translating it yields CSATGTGISYEQYF.

J is TRBJ2-1 and V is TRBV11-2; D call uncertain. The germline CDR1 and CDR2 sequences are SGHAT and FQNNGV. V lost 9 bases to trimming and J lost 8 bases, with 8 bases between them. The CDR3 has 10 residues. DNA of the CDR3: TGTGCCAGTATCTTCGATGAGCAGTTCTTC. Its translation is CASIFDEQFF.

The table lists this clonotype with many counts. This chain links TRBV5-6 with TRBJ2-1, with D perhaps TRBD1 (6 bases). CDR1 SGHDT and CDR2 YYEEEE come from the germline V gene. The V end lost 0 bases, the J end lost 9 bases, and 10 bases lay between the germline ends. This CDR3 comprises 13 residues. The CDR3 sequence: CASSLGGGIEQFF. The CDR3 DNA reads TGTGCCAGCAGCTTGGGAGGGGGTATTGAGCAGTTCTTC.

V gene TRBV29-1 combines with J gene TRBJ1-4, with D possibly TRBD1 on 5 matching bases. The CDR3 consists of 12 residues. Germline-derived CDR1 and CDR2 are SQVTM and ANQGSEA. This CDR3 reads CDVVIRGEKLFF. CDR3 coding DNA: TGCGACGTTGTTATTAGGGGTGAAAAACTGTTTTTT.

The rearrangement joins TRBV11-2 to TRBJ2-2; 8 positions agree with TRBD1. The germline gives CDR1 SGHAT, CDR2 FQNNGV. This CDR3 has 15 amino acids. J was trimmed by 13 bases and V by 5 bases; bases with no gene match: 15. In DNA form, the CDR3 reads TGTGCCAGCAGCGAATACAGGGGGTCCACCTGGGGGCTGTTTTTT. Its protein product is CASSEYRGSTWGLFF.

The table lists this clonotype with a count of one. The missing conserved phenylalanine or tryptophan at the end of this CDR3 makes a read error likely. This chain links TRBV28 with TRBJ2-2; TRBD1 might be the D (6 bases). Trimming stripped 11 bases from V and 5 bases from J, with 15 bases between. CDR3 length: 13 amino acids. Germline V gene sequence: CDR1 MDHEN, CDR2 SYDVKM. The CDR3 loop is CAEEDSWTGELFL. As DNA, the CDR3 is TGTGCCGAGGAGGACAGCTGGACCGGGGAGCTGTTTCTT.

J is TRBJ1-1 and V is TRBV11-2, with a possible D match to TRBD1 (5 bases). V was pared by 5 bases and J by 2 bases, with 12 bases between. This CDR3 has 14 amino acids. Germline V lookup: CDR1 SGHAT, CDR2 FQNNGV. In DNA, the CDR3 is TGTGCCAGCAGCCTTGACAGACATAACACTGAAGCTTTCTTT. Translation gives CASSLDRHNTEAFF.

The rearrangement joins TRBV11-2 to TRBJ2-2; 7 bases are a match to TRBD2. Germline CDR1 SGHAT, CDR2 FQNNGV. The CDR3 is made up of 16 amino acids. V dropped 2 bases and J dropped 7; count of bases not matched to a gene: 10. This CDR3 reads CASSLRLAENIGELFF. The CDR3 DNA is TGTGCCAGCAGCTTAAGGCTAGCGGAGAATATCGGGGAGCTGTTTTTT.

The rearrangement uses TRBV10-1 and TRBJ2-5; D may be TRBD1 (5 bases). V was pared by 0 bases and J by 0 bases, with 8 bases between. Germline V gene data show CDR1 as WNHNN and CDR2 as SYGVQD (reference sequence). The CDR3 consists of 15 residues. CDR3 amino acids: CASSESAGNQETQYF. CDR3 nucleotides: TGCGCCAGCAGTGAGTCCGCAGGGAACCAAGAGACCCAGTACTTC.

About this clonotype itself: One junction end disagrees with the germline gene, perhaps due to a read error. The chain combines TRBV28 with TRBJ2-1; 12 bases agree with TRBD1. The CDR3 covers 19 residues. CDR1 is MDHEN and CDR2 is SYDVKM in the germline V gene. CDR3 in DNA: TGTGCCAGCAGTCCCAGTTTAGGGACAGGGGGCTCCCTGGTAGGTGAGCGGTTCTTC. Its translation: CASSPSLGTGGSLVGERFF.

The chain recombines TRBV18 with TRBJ2-7; D tentatively reads TRBD1 or TRBD2 (5 bases each). Germline V gene data show CDR1 as KGHSH and CDR2 as LQKENI. CDR3 length: 15 amino acids. V lost 3 bases to trimming and J lost 2 bases, with 14 bases between them. The CDR3 here is CASSPGTDKTYEQYF. Written as DNA, the CDR3 is TGTGCCAGCTCACCGGGGACGGACAAAACCTACGAGCAGTACTTC.